Listed below are T cell receptor beta chains from one sample, sequenced in a study of CD8 T cells in ankylosing spondylitis. In TCRdb, the 5' RACE reads were re-called with MiXCR into one record per CDR3 protein. The top ten clones hold less than 9% of a sample with some 290,000 distinct CDR3 sequences, 20% of them seen once. Sequencing used blood, either unsorted or a sorted T cell fraction (not recorded which). The receptors derive from a male donor with ankylosing spondylitis or in good health (not recorded which). Both conserved end residues are part of each CDR3. The D gene is left open where the match is weak. The size of a clone is reported for some rows only, either as once, few or many, or as a class for expanded clones.

few TRBJ1-5 TRBV6-1 . TGTGCCAGCAGCGGCAGGGGAGGCAATCAGCCCCAGCATTTT CASSGRGGNQPQHF
many TRBJ2-4 TRBV29-1 TRBD1 TGCAGCGCCGTCCCGGGACAGGGGAAAAACATTCAGTACTTC CSAVPGQGKNIQYF
. TRBJ2-3 TRBV20-1 TRBD1 TGCAGTGCCTCGGCTCCGGGACAGGGGCTTGCAGATACGCAGTATTTT CSASAPGQGLADTQYF
. TRBJ2-3 TRBV27 . TGTGCCAGCAGTTTAACGGAGAGGGGAGGAAGAGATACGCAGTATTTT CASSLTERGGRDTQYF
. TRBJ2-1 TRBV27 TRBD2 TGTGCCAGCAGTTCTAGCGGGAGGGGTAGCTCCTACAATGAGCAGTTCTTC CASSSSGRGSSYNEQFF
. TRBJ2-2 TRBV12-3/TRBV12-4 TRBD2 TGTGCCAGCAGCCTAGCGGGGCTGAGTACCGGTGAGCTGTTTTTT CASSLAGLSTGELFF
. TRBJ2-5 TRBV20-1 TRBD2 TGCAGTGCTGGTGGACTAGCTGGAGAGACCCAGTACTTC CSAGGLAGETQYF
few TRBJ2-1 TRBV20-1 TRBD2 TGCAGTGCTAGAGATTGGGGCGGGGGCTACAATGAGCAGTTCTTC CSARDWGGGYNEQFF
many TRBJ1-4 TRBV29-1 . TGCAGCGTTGAAGCGACGGGGAAAAATGAAAAACTGTTTTTT CSVEATGKNEKLFF
many TRBJ1-1 TRBV12-3/TRBV12-4 . TGTGCCAGCAGTTCTGGCAGGGCGAACACTGAAGCTTTCTTT CASSSGRANTEAFF
. TRBJ1-6 TRBV3-1 TRBD1 TGTGCCAGCCGGACAGGAGATTCACCCCTCCACTTT CASRTGDSPLHF
many TRBJ2-3 TRBV12-3/TRBV12-4 TRBD2 TGTGCCAGCAGTCCACCTGGACTAGCGGGGGGGCCGGATACGCAGTATTTT CASSPPGLAGGPDTQYF
. TRBJ1-4 TRBV11-2 . TGTGCCAGCAGCTTAGTTGGGGAAAAACTGTTTTTT CASSLVGEKLFF
many TRBJ2-5 TRBV7-3 . TGTGCCAGCAGCTTAGGACTGGCGGAGACCCAGTACTTC CASSLGLAETQYF
few TRBJ2-2 TRBV7-7 TRBD1 TGTGCCAGCAGCTTAGTCCAGGGGGCGCGGGACACCCCACACCACTTTTTT CASSLVQGARDTPHHFF
. TRBJ2-2 TRBV7-2 TRBD2 TGTGCCAGCAGACCCCGGCTAGCGGGGGGGGCCGGGGAGCTGTTTTTT CASRPRLAGGAGELFF
many TRBJ2-1 TRBV5-1 . TGTGCCAGCAGCTTGGTGGCAGGGAACAATGAGCAGTTCTTC CASSLVAGNNEQFF
. TRBJ2-1 TRBV5-1 . TGCGCCAGCAGCTTGGATGGTGAGCAGTTCTTC CASSLDGEQFF
. TRBJ2-2 TRBV2 TRBD2 TGTGCCAGCAGTGGGGTGGCGGGGGGAGGCACCGGGGAGCTGTTTTTT CASSGVAGGGTGELFF
few TRBJ2-1 TRBV4-2 TRBD2 TGTGCCAGCATAATTTTCTCGGGGACTAGCGATCCCAATGAGCAGTTCTTC CASIIFSGTSDPNEQFF
. TRBJ1-3 TRBV20-1 . TGCAGTGCTCCGGAAGGGGAGGGCCCTGGAAACACCATATATTTT CSAPEGEGPGNTIYF
few TRBJ1-2 TRBV12-3/TRBV12-4 TRBD1 TGTGCCAGCACCTTGACAGGGTTGCTCTATGGCTACACCTTC CASTLTGLLYGYTF
. TRBJ2-1 TRBV7-6 TRBD1 TGTGCCAGCAGCCGAGGACAGGGGTCGGTACAGTTCTTC CASSRGQGSVQFF
. TRBJ2-1 TRBV3-1 . TGTGTCAGCAGCCGCGGTAGCTCCTACAATGAGCAGTTCTTC CVSSRGSSYNEQFF
. TRBJ2-2 TRBV3-1 TRBD2 TGTGCCAGCAGCAGCGGGAGGGCCGCCGGGGAGCTGTTTTTT CASSSGRAAGELFF
many TRBJ2-1 TRBV3-1 . TGTGCCAGCAGCCAGAGGGGGGGCGTAAATGAGCAGTTCTTC CASSQRGGVNEQFF
many TRBJ2-1 TRBV5-1 . TGCGCCAGCAGCTCCGGGGGAGGCTCCTCCTACAATGAGCAGTTCTTC CASSSGGGSSYNEQFF
many TRBJ2-1 TRBV12-3/TRBV12-4 . TGTGCCAGCAGTTTAAGGGGGGGTGAGCAGTTCTTC CASSLRGGEQFF
few TRBJ2-5 TRBV30 . TGTGCCCGATCGGACACTACCACGGAGACCCAGTACTTC CARSDTTTETQYF
few TRBJ2-3 TRBV27 TRBD1 TGTGCCAGCAGTCCCCTCCTTCGGAGGACAGGGGCCACAGATACGCAGTATTTT CASSPLLRRTGATDTQYF
few TRBJ1-5 TRBV6-1 . TGTGCCAGCAGTCCCCGAGAGACCAATCAGCCCCAGCATTTT CASSPRETNQPQHF
few TRBJ2-3 TRBV6-5 . TGTGCCAGCAGTTACGCCACCTCCACAGATACGCAGTATTTT CASSYATSTDTQYF
few TRBJ2-3 TRBV20-1 TRBD1 TGCAGTGCCTCGGACAGGGAGGTTACAGATACGCAGTATTTT CSASDREVTDTQYF
many TRBJ1-1 TRBV5-1 TRBD1 TGCGCCAGCAGCCCAGCGACAGGGGTGACTGAAGCTTTCTTT CASSPATGVTEAFF
few TRBJ2-1 TRBV24-1 TRBD2 TGTGCCACCAGTGATTCTAGCGGGAGCCAGGGAGCCTACAATGAGCAGTTCTTC CATSDSSGSQGAYNEQFF
many TRBJ2-3 TRBV27 TRBD2 TGTGCCAGCAGTTATTCCCCCGGGACTAGCGGGAGGACCAGCACAGATACGCAGTATTTT CASSYSPGTSGRTSTDTQYF
. TRBJ1-2 TRBV3-1 . TGTGCCAGCAGCTTCCAAGGACACAACTATGGCTACACCTTC CASSFQGHNYGYTF
. TRBJ2-1 TRBV28 TRBD2 TGTGCCAGCAGAGGCGGGGGACTAGCGGGTTTCAATGAGCAGTTCTTC CASRGGGLAGFNEQFF
. TRBJ1-2 TRBV5-1 . TGCGCCACTCGGACGGTGCCGGGCTATGGCTACACCTTC CATRTVPGYGYTF
many TRBJ1-1 TRBV18 TRBD1 TGTGCCAGCTCACCGTGGACAGGGGGGGACACTGAAGCTTTCTTT CASSPWTGGDTEAFF
. TRBJ2-4 TRBV5-1 . TGCGCCAGCAGCTTGGGACAGGATAACATTCAGTACTTC CASSLGQDNIQYF
. TRBJ2-5 TRBV5-1 TRBD1 TGCGCCAGCAGCTCCTGGGACAGTCGAGTCCAAGAGACCCAGTACTTC CASSSWDSRVQETQYF
few TRBJ2-1 TRBV29-1 . TGCAGCTTCTACAGGTCCCGGGTCGTCAATGAGCAGTTCTTC CSFYRSRVVNEQFF
. TRBJ2-3 TRBV12-3/TRBV12-4 . TGTGCCAGCAGTTTATATCAGGCAGGAACTAGCACAGATACGCAGTATTTT CASSLYQAGTSTDTQYF
. TRBJ2-3 TRBV20-1 TRBD1 TGCAGTGCAAGCAAGACAGGGGGCCGCACAGATACGCAGTATTTT CSASKTGGRTDTQYF
. TRBJ2-3 TRBV12-3/TRBV12-4 TRBD2 TGTACCAGCAGTTTCCCAACTAGCGGGGGCCGTTCAGCCACAGATACGCAGTATTTT CTSSFPTSGGRSATDTQYF
. TRBJ2-2 TRBV27 . TGTGCCAGCAGTTTATGGTCGAACACCGGGGAGCTGTTTTTT CASSLWSNTGELFF
. TRBJ2-1 TRBV5-5 . TGTGCCAGCAGCTTGCATTCCCCCCTAGGGGAGTTCTTC CASSLHSPLGEFF
. TRBJ2-5 TRBV20-1 . TGCAGTGCTCAAACGGAGACCCAGTACTTC CSAQTETQYF
. TRBJ1-1 TRBV20-1 . TGCAGTGCTAGGGAGGCTTTCTTT CSAREAFF
many TRBJ2-2 TRBV29-1 TRBD2 TGCAGCTTCCAGAAGGTAGCGGGAGGGTCCGGGGAGCTGTTTTTT CSFQKVAGGSGELFF
. TRBJ2-1 TRBV12-3/TRBV12-4 TRBD2 TGTGCCAGCACCCCTAGGGGCGGGAGGGGGTACAATGAGCAGTTCTTC CASTPRGGRGYNEQFF
few TRBJ1-5 TRBV5-5 . TGTGCCAGCAGCTTAACGTCCGATGTTAGCAATCAGCCCCAGCATTTT CASSLTSDVSNQPQHF
few TRBJ1-4 TRBV10-2 . TGCGCCAGCAGTGAGGAACCCCGGGAAGCAACTAATGAAAAACTGTTTTTT CASSEEPREATNEKLFF
. TRBJ1-2 TRBV28 . TGTGCCAGCAGTTGGGGGGCCGTCCCCTACACCTTC CASSWGAVPYTF